This T cell receptor beta chain was captured by sequencing in a study of cytomegalovirus exposure and HLA in healthy donors. Amplification used 60 Vbeta primers and 13 Jbeta primers. Clones were sequenced by immunoSEQ multiplex PCR, and TCRdb holds only the in-frame ones, with some missing. Here the sample spans 180,000 or so clones, around 80% being singletons. Sequencing was performed on PBMCs. The sequence derives from a man between 18 and 29 years old in good health and CMV-seronegative.

The CDR3, as DNA: TGTGCCAGCAGCCCCGGTAGGCTAGCGGGAGCGGGTGAGACCCAGTACTTC. Encoded protein: CASSPGRLAGAGETQYF. V is TRBV11-3 and J is TRBJ2-5; TRBD2 matches 10 bases. The CDR3 runs to 17 residues. From germline, CDR1 is SGHNT and CDR2 YENEEA. V lost 5 bases to trimming and J lost 5 bases; unmatched junction nucleotides: 14. The full variable domain, with the rest looked up from reference TRBV11-3 and TRBJ2-5, is EAGVVQSPRYKIIEKKQPVAFWCNPISGHNTLYWYLQNLGQGPELLIRYENEEAVDDSQLPKDRFSAERLKGVDSTLKIQPAELGDSAVYLCASSPGRLAGAGETQYFGPGTRLLVL.